This T cell receptor (beta chain) was documented in a study of T cells in tumors after PD-1 blockade (dated by TCRdb to about 2019). Background on the whole study: Patients were excluded if they had prior checkpoint blockade, use of systemic immunosuppressants, or recent radiotherapy or other anti-cancer therapy within 4 weeks. Some patients also continued taking vismodegib 150 mg daily during anti-PD-1 treatment. Paired single-cell RNA and TCR sequencing was done in the study on site-matched tumors from patients with BCC or SCC, both before and after anti-PD-1 therapy. To compare blood and tumor clonotypes, bulk TCR sequencing was performed on 9 to 11 peripheral blood samples from a handful of patients. Patients received pembrolizumab 200 mg every 3 weeks or cemiplimab 350 mg every 2 weeks. RECIST version 1.1 was used to evaluate clinical response. On average, peripheral blood samples yielded over 35,000 unique clonotypes and 90,000 to 140,000 TCR templates (range about 22,000-290,000).

The time point label here, explained by the study, means: before anti-PD-1 therapy. Genomic DNA extracted from tumor biopsies or peripheral blood was used for bulk TCRbeta sequencing, with input ranging from roughly 616 ng to 6,004 ng. All patients had histologically proven advanced or metastatic basal or squamous cell carcinoma and were poor candidates for surgical resection. Of the roughly 10 patients in the basal cell carcinoma cohort, several underwent bulk tumor TCR sequencing. Of note for this clone: Which antigen it targets is not known. No per-base quality is available; no much larger clone lies one base away.

Overall results and qualifications from the work: Roughly 41% of tumor TCR clonotypes were detected in blood, and some novel exhausted tumor clones were observed in pre-treatment blood, which was taken as suggesting peripheral recruitment. Where the novel T cell clones came from was not identified, and possible sources could include lymphoid organs or rare unexpanded clones inside the tumor or in the tumor periphery.

The immunoSEQ platform was used to carry out deep TCRbeta sequencing. In the authors' own workflow: Only productive rearrangements were exported from the immunoSEQ Analyzer for downstream analysis. Bulk TCRbeta clonotypes were assigned T cell phenotypes by matching to single-cell RNA+TCR-seq clones sharing the same TCRbeta sequence. Tumor enrichment of a clone was calculated by dividing the clone's tumor frequency by the clone's PBMC frequency, both taken from bulk TCR sequencing. GLIPH was used to group TCRs into specificity groups, clusters of distinct TCRs likely recognizing common antigens via shared CDR3 motifs. What TCRdb holds here is the immuneACCESS table cut down to in-frame rearrangements. Part of the clones is not present; checked against another copy, under half of the missing clones reflect an unresolved V gene, and the others are unexplained. V, J and clone size are those of that table, while D and trimming were read from the DNA. Counted in this sample were tens of thousands of clones; 78% of them appeared once. Of the sample, 26% is held by the ten largest clones.

The sample here was PBMCs, taken before anti-PD-1 treatment. This sequence was found in a human donor with basal cell carcinoma.

The CDR3 has the sequence CASSPVGTSGSSEQFF. The nucleotides are TGTGCCAGCTCACCCGTCGGGACTAGCGGGAGTAGTGAGCAGTTCTTC. The rearrangement joined TRBV18 to TRBJ2-1; 14 of the junction bases match TRBD2. The CDR3 has 16 amino acids, counting the end cysteine and phenylalanine. The DNA shown is the 48-base CDR3, in frame from base 1. Based on the germline V gene, the CDR1 and CDR2 sequences are KGHSH and LQKENI. After removal of 3 bases from V and 9 bases from J, the junction retains 7 bases not matched to a gene.